The clone carrying this TCR beta chain appeared a few times. Its specificity is unknown. TCRdb re-called the reads with MiXCR, one entry per CDR3 protein. Among some 280,000 distinct CDR3 sequences, about 13% were seen once, and the ten largest hold 8.8%. V dropped 1 base and J dropped 3; count of bases not matched to a gene: 4. Germline CDR1 and CDR2: DFQATT and SNEGSKA (reference sequence). The CDR3 sequence is 14 residues long. This sample stems from a study of T cell repertoires in cytomegalovirus infection. Broader study findings: Of the TCR beta families, the public ones yielded a cumulative frequency that identified carriers of CMV plus the relevant HLA.

Source material: PBMCs. The sequence came from a human donor in good health (CMV status not recorded). Some clones in this sample may be carry-over from other donors' samples. The chain combines TRBV20-1 with TRBJ2-7; 9 nucleotides match TRBD2. CDR3 DNA sequence: TGCAGTGCTAGAGTGGGTAGCGGGAGCTACGAGCAGTACTTC. It yields the protein CSARVGSGSYEQYF.